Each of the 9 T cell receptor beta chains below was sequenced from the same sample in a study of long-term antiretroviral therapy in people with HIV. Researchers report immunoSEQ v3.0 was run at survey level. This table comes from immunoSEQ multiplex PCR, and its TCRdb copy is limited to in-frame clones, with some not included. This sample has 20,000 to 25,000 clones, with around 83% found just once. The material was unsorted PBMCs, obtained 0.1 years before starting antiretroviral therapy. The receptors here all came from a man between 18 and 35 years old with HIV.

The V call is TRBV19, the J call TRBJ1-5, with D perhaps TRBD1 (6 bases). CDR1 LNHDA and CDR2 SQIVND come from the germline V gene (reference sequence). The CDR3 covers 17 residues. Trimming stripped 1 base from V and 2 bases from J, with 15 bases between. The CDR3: CASSIVVTGRGNQPQHF. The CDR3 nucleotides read TGTGCCAGTAGTATAGTGGTAACAGGGCGAGGCAATCAGCCCCAGCATTTT.

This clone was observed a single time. CDR3 sequence: CASSVDRGDYGYTF. DNA of the CDR3: TGTGCCAGCAGCGTAGACAGGGGTGACTATGGCTACACCTTC. The chain has TRBV9 and TRBJ1-2; 7 nucleotides line up with TRBD1. There are 14 residues in the CDR3. The V segment lost 0 bases and the J segment 3 bases; nucleotides outside the gene matches: 2. CDR1 is SGDLS and CDR2 is YYNGEE in the germline V gene.

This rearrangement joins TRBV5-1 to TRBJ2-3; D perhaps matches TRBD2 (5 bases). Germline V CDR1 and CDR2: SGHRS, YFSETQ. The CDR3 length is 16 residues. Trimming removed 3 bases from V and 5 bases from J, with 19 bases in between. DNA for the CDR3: TGCGCCAGCAGCTCTCTAGCACGTCTTCTTCGAGATACGCAGTATTTT. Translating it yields CASSSLARLLRDTQYF. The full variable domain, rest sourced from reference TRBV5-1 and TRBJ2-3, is KAGVTQTPRYLIKTRGQQVTLSCSPISGHRSVSWYQQTPGQGLQFLFEYFSETQRNKGNFPGRFSGRQFSNSRSEMNVSTLELGDSALYLCASSSLARLLRDTQYFGPGTRLTVL.

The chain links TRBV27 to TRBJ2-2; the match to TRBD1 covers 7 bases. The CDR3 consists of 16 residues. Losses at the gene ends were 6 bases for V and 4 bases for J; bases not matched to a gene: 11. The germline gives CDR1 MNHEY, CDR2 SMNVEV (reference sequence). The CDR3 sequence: CASRLRQGIGTGELFF. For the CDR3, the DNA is TGTGCCAGCAGACTAAGACAGGGTATAGGCACCGGGGAGCTGTTTTTT.

The CDR3 loop reads CASSFPDESGELFF. The CDR3, as DNA: TGTGCCAGCAGCTTCCCCGACGAGTCCGGGGAGCTGTTTTTT. V gene TRBV11-2 combines with J gene TRBJ2-2; D gene uncertain. Germline V gene lookup returns CDR1 SGHAT and CDR2 FQNNGV. Trimming removed 3 bases at V and 6 bases at J, with 11 bases between. The CDR3 is made up of 14 amino acids.

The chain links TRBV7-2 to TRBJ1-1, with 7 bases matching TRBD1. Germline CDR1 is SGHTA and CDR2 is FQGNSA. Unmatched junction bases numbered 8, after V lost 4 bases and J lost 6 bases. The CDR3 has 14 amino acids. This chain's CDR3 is CASSYDYRGAEAFF. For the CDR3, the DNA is TGTGCCAGCAGCTACGACTACAGGGGCGCTGAAGCTTTCTTT.

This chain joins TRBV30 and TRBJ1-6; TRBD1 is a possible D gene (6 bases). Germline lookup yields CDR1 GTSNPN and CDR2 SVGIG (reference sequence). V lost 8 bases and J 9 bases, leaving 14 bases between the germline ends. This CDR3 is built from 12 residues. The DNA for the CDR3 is TGTGCCGGAGGGGGGGGAGGTTCACCCCTCCACTTT. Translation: CAGGGGGSPLHF.

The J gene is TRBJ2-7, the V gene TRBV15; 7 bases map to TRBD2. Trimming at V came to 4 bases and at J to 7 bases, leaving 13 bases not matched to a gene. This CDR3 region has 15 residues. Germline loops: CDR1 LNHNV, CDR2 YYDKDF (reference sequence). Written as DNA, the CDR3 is TGTGCCACCAGCATCGACCGGCGGGAGAGCGGGGAGCAGTACTTC. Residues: CATSIDRRESGEQYF. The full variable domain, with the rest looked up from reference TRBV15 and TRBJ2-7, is DAMVIQNPRYQVTQFGKPVTLSCSQTLNHNVMYWYQQKSSQAPKLLFHYYDKDFNNEADTPDNFQSRRPNTSFCFLDIRSPGLGDTAMYLCATSIDRRESGEQYFGPGTRLTVT.

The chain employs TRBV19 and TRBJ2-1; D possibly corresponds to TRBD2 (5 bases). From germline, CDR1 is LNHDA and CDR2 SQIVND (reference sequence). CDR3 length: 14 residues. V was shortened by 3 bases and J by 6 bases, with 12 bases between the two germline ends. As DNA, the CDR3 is TGTGCCAGTAGTATGGGTCGGAGCGGCAATGAGCAGTTCTTC. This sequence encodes CASSMGRSGNEQFF.